This passage covers 18 T cell receptor beta chains from one sample sequenced in a study of shared clonotypes between healthy human individuals. Profiling relied on immunoSEQ multiplex PCR, and the TCRdb table lists in-frame clones only, not all of them. Here the sample spans approximately 480,000 clones, 60% to 80% being singletons. The specimen was PBMCs. These receptors were collected from a woman aged 40 to 49 in good health. Some clones in this sample may be carry-over from other donors' samples.

The V and J genes are TRBV15 and TRBJ2-2; TRBD1 is a possible D gene (6 bases). Germline CDR1 is LNHNV and CDR2 is YYDKDF (reference sequence). The CDR3 runs 18 residues. Trimming removed 5 bases from V and 3 bases from J, with 22 bases in between. The DNA for the CDR3 is TGTGCCACCAGCGGTATGGACAGCATTTTAGCCCACACCGGGGAGCTGTTTTTT. Its protein product is CATSGMDSILAHTGELFF.

About this clone: Other DNA sequences in this specimen translate into the identical CDR3. The V call is TRBV28, the J call TRBJ2-2; 10 bases map to TRBD1. Germline trimming cut 5 bases from V and 5 bases from J; bases unmatched to any gene: 5. This CDR3 comprises 15 residues. Germline V gene sequence: CDR1 MDHEN, CDR2 SYDVKM. CDR3 sequence: CASSPGQGPTGELFF. The CDR3 nucleotides are TGTGCCAGCAGTCCGGGACAGGGGCCGACCGGGGAGCTGTTTTTT.

This sequence joins TRBV27 and TRBJ1-1, with D possibly being TRBD1 (6 bases). The CDR3 consists of 15 residues. Germline values: CDR1 MNHEY, CDR2 SMNVEV (reference sequence). V shed 1 base and J shed 2 bases, with 11 bases lying between them. The CDR3: CASSLFRGPNTEAFF. Here the CDR3 DNA reads TGTGCCAGCAGTTTATTCCGGGGGCCTAACACTGAAGCTTTCTTT.

The chain combines TRBV5-1 with TRBJ2-1; D is uncertain. V was pared by 7 bases and J by 1 base, with 12 bases between. Germline CDR1 SGHRS, CDR2 YFSETQ. This CDR3 has 14 amino acids. This CDR3 reads CASGLGNSYNEQFF. CDR3 sequence (DNA): TGCGCCAGCGGGTTAGGGAATTCCTACAATGAGCAGTTCTTC.

With respect to this clone: A read error is the likely source, as a far larger clone sits one nucleotide away. The chain is built from TRBV10-2 and TRBJ1-5, with 8 bases identical to TRBD1. Germline V lookup: CDR1 WSHSY, CDR2 SAAADI. The CDR3 is made up of 18 amino acids. V trimming: 4 bases; J trimming: 0 bases; junction bases outside the gene matches: 11. This CDR3 reads CASSGTGFELFSNQPQHF. The CDR3 coding sequence is TGCGCCAGCAGTGGGACAGGGTTCGAATTATTTAGCAATCAGCCCCAGCATTTT.

The CDR3 reads CASSRSVLAGGLGEQFF. The CDR3 nucleotides are TGCGCCAGCAGCCGCTCGGTACTAGCGGGAGGGCTCGGGGAGCAGTTCTTC. The rearrangement joins TRBV4-3 to TRBJ2-1; 13 positions match TRBD2. Per germline, CDR1 LGHNA and CDR2 YSLEER. The CDR3 has 17 residues. V lost 4 bases and J lost 10; bases outside the gene matches: 13.

The chain recombines TRBV7-2 with TRBJ1-3; 11 bases line up with TRBD1. The CDR3 runs to 15 residues. V lost 2 bases and J lost 8; bases outside the gene matches: 5. The germline V gene has CDR1 SGHTA and CDR2 FQGNSA. CDR3 sequence reads: CASSLFGQGADTIYF. The CDR3 DNA reads TGTGCCAGCAGCTTATTCGGACAGGGGGCTGACACCATATATTTT.

This chain links TRBV28 with TRBJ2-7; the match to TRBD1 covers 8 bases. Losses at the gene ends were 6 bases for V and 9 bases for J; bases not matched to a gene: 16. Germline CDR1 and CDR2: MDHEN and SYDVKM. The CDR3 runs to 15 residues. This CDR3 reads CASSSTSDRVGRQYF. CDR3 bases: TGTGCCAGCAGCTCAACCTCGGACAGGGTCGGACGGCAGTACTTC.

This chain joins TRBV7-9 and TRBJ2-3, with D tentatively TRBD1 (5 bases). This CDR3 is 15 amino acids long. Germline assignment: CDR1 SEHNR and CDR2 FQNEAQ (reference sequence). Between the trimmed V and J ends, which lost 2 bases and 2 bases, there was a span of 11 bases. Here the CDR3 reads CASSLWGLDTDTQYF. The CDR3 DNA reads as TGTGCCAGCAGCTTATGGGGCCTCGACACAGATACGCAGTATTTT.

This clone appeared a single time. This chain joins TRBV23-1 and TRBJ2-7; 7 nucleotides match TRBD1. TRBV23-1 is flagged as an ORF with uncertain function. Germline trimming cut 2 bases from V and 1 base from J; bases unmatched to any gene: 2. CDR3 length equals 14 residues. CDR3 in DNA: TGCGCCAGCAGTCAAAGGGACAGATCCTACGAGCAGTACTTC. This translates into CASSQRDRSYEQYF.

The V and J genes are TRBV27 and TRBJ1-1; D not certain. V was shortened by 3 bases and J by 10 bases, with 21 bases between the two germline ends. The CDR3 extends over 15 amino acids. Germline CDR1 MNHEY, CDR2 SMNVEV (reference sequence). In DNA form, the CDR3 reads TGTGCCAGCAGTTTGAGCTCGGCCCGACCGACGGGAGCTTTCTTT. This translates into CASSLSSARPTGAFF.

CDR3 in amino acids: CASSQDRGGLPYGYTF. The CDR3 DNA is TGTGCCAGCAGCCAAGATAGGGGAGGGCTACCCTATGGCTACACCTTC. The J gene is TRBJ1-2, the V gene TRBV14; perhaps TRBD1 as D (5 bases). The CDR3 loop spans 16 amino acids. Germline loops: CDR1 SGHDN, CDR2 FVKESK. Trimming stripped 0 bases from V and 4 bases from J, with 15 bases between.

This chain links TRBV7-2 with TRBJ2-1; no clear D gene. V was cut by 2 bases and J by 6 bases, with 20 bases left in between. The CDR3 consists of 17 residues. Germline values: CDR1 SGHTA, CDR2 FQGNSA. In DNA form, the CDR3 reads TGTGCCAGCAGCTTATCTCTGGTCATCCGAACGGGCAATGAGCAGTTCTTC. Translating gives CASSLSLVIRTGNEQFF.

This clone was picked up a small number of times. This chain uses TRBV10-3 with TRBJ1-5; possible D gene TRBD1, 6 bases. There are 13 residues in the CDR3. With 8 bases removed from V and 0 bases from J, the gap between germline ends came to 8 bases. Germline loops: CDR1 ENHRY, CDR2 SYGVKD. CDR3 residues: CAISDSSNQPQHF. The CDR3 DNA sequence: TGTGCCATCTCGGACAGTAGCAATCAGCCCCAGCATTTT.

The chain is built from TRBV11-2 and TRBJ2-5, with a weak D call TRBD2 (7 bases). Germline V gene lookup returns CDR1 SGHAT and CDR2 FQNNGV. V was cut by 2 bases and J by 4 bases, with 14 bases left in between. The CDR3 loop spans 15 amino acids. CDR3 sequence: CASSLFEGEGETQYF. CDR3 in DNA: TGTGCCAGCAGCTTATTTGAGGGGGAGGGAGAGACCCAGTACTTC. The full variable domain, in which reference TRBV11-2 and TRBJ2-5 provide the parts outside the CDR3, is EAGVAQSPRYKIIEKRQSVAFWCNPISGHATLYWYQQILGQGPKLLIQFQNNGVVDDSQLPKDRFSAERLKGVDSTLKIQPAKLEDSAVYLCASSLFEGEGETQYFGPGTRLLVL.

The CDR3 bases are TGTGCCAGCAGTTACTGGGGGAGCTCCTACAATGAGCAGTTCTTC. This sequence encodes CASSYWGSSYNEQFF. J is TRBJ2-1 and V is TRBV6-5; perhaps D is TRBD1 or TRBD2 (5 bases each). V shed 1 base and J shed 0 bases, with 7 bases lying between them. From germline, CDR1 is MNHEY and CDR2 SVGAGI. The CDR3 covers 15 residues.

This chain uses TRBV10-2 with TRBJ1-2, with TRBD1 identical over 10 bases. Trimming took 0 bases from V and 10 from J; bases not matched to a gene: 5. The CDR3 is 14 residues long. Germline V gene sequence: CDR1 WSHSY, CDR2 SAAADI. This CDR3 reads CASSESGTGEDYTF. CDR3 nucleotide sequence: TGCGCCAGCAGTGAGTCGGGGACAGGGGAGGACTACACCTTC.

V gene TRBV27 combines with J gene TRBJ2-6; possible D gene TRBD1, 5 bases. Trimming took off 6 bases at V and 0 bases at J, with 15 bases between the two ends. Per germline, CDR1 MNHEY and CDR2 SMNVEV (reference sequence). The CDR3 covers 17 residues. Here the CDR3 reads CASRAQGLGSGANVLTF. The CDR3 region has the DNA TGTGCCAGCAGAGCCCAGGGCCTGGGCTCTGGGGCCAACGTCCTGACTTTC.